What follows are 26 T cell receptor beta chains derived from one specimen sequenced in a study of blood T cell repertoires in COVID-19. Only in-frame clones appear in the TCRdb table, and some are missing; sequencing was by immunoSEQ multiplex PCR. The data show around 500,000 clones, with more than 85% seen just once and under 9.5% held by the top ten. The specimen sequenced was PBMCs or T cells enriched from blood (not recorded which). These TCRs come from a woman aged 55 to 70 who had recovered from COVID-19.

The chain uses TRBV2 and TRBJ1-4; TRBD1 matches 7 bases. The CDR3 is 14 residues long. The germline V gene encodes CDR1 SNHLY and CDR2 FYNNEI. V dropped 7 bases and J dropped 7; count of bases not matched to a gene: 9. The CDR3 DNA sequence: TGTGCCAGCACCGCCGACAGGGTCGGTGAAAAACTGTTTTTT. Its protein is CASTADRVGEKLFF.

The chain links TRBV25-1 to TRBJ2-1; 10 bases are a match to TRBD2. The CDR3 covers 17 residues. With V trimmed by 2 bases and J by 7 bases, 11 bases remained unmatched. Germline V lookup: CDR1 MGHDK, CDR2 SYGVNS. CDR3 in amino acids: CASSERGSGGRLNEQFF. The CDR3, as DNA: TGTGCCAGCAGTGAAAGGGGTAGCGGGGGGAGGTTAAATGAGCAGTTCTTC. The full variable domain, in which reference TRBV25-1 and TRBJ2-1 provide the parts outside the CDR3, is EADIYQTPRYLVIGTGKKITLECSQTMGHDKMYWYQQDPGMELHLIHYSYGVNSTEKGDLSSESTVSRIRTEHFPLTLESARPSHTSQYLCASSERGSGGRLNEQFFGPGTRLTVL.

The rearrangement links TRBV7-2 to TRBJ1-1; no firm D call. V lost 1 base, J lost 1 base, and 10 bases lay in between. Looked up from germline, CDR1 is SGHTA and CDR2 is FQGNSA. The CDR3 is 15 amino acids. CDR3 sequence: CASSLDIDSNTEAFF. CDR3 nucleotides: TGTGCCAGCAGCTTAGATATAGACTCGAACACTGAAGCTTTCTTT.

The J gene is TRBJ1-2, the V gene TRBV5-4, with TRBD1 matching 7 bases. After removal of 0 bases from V and 7 bases from J, the junction contained 15 bases not matched to a gene. The CDR3 extends over 17 amino acids. Germline V gene data show CDR1 as SGHNT and CDR2 as YYREEE (reference sequence). The CDR3 DNA reads as TGTGCCAGCAGCTTGGCCTTGAGACAGGGTGGAGAGGGTGGCTACACCTTC. Protein product: CASSLALRQGGEGGYTF.

This clone appeared once. V usage is TRBV2 and J usage is TRBJ2-7; 9 positions match TRBD1. Germline V gene lookup returns CDR1 SNHLY and CDR2 FYNNEI. The V segment lost 8 bases and the J segment 4 bases; nucleotides outside the gene matches: 9. This CDR3 contains 14 residues. The CDR3 sequence is CASSRGQGSYEQYV. The CDR3 nucleotides read TGTGCCAGCTCCCGGGGACAGGGATCGTACGAGCAGTACGTC.

DNA for the CDR3: TGTGCCAGCAGCCCAGGTGGGGCGTCTGGAAACACCATATATTTT. This sequence encodes CASSPGGASGNTIYF. This rearrangement joins TRBV5-5 to TRBJ1-3; D is possibly TRBD1 (5 bases). Trimming took 4 bases from V and 1 from J, leaving 12 bases between them. Germline CDR1 is SGHKS and CDR2 is YYEKEE (reference sequence). There are 15 residues in the CDR3.

The chain recombines TRBV4-1 with TRBJ2-5, with 13 bases that match TRBD2. This CDR3 is built from 17 residues. Germline CDR1 MGHRA, CDR2 YSYEKL. Trimming at V came to 3 bases and at J to 2 bases, leaving 6 bases not matched to a gene. The DNA of the CDR3 is TGCGCCAGCAGCCATAACCCGGGACTAGCGGGGCAAGAGACCCAGTACTTC. Translated: CASSHNPGLAGQETQYF.

The CDR3 region is CASSYNRATYGYTF. The DNA of the CDR3 is TGTGCCAGCAGTTACAACAGGGCTACCTATGGCTACACCTTC. The rearrangement joins TRBV6-5 to TRBJ1-2; D possibly corresponds to TRBD1 (6 bases). CDR1 and CDR2 from the germline V gene are MNHEY and SVGAGI. This CDR3 comprises 14 residues. Trimming cost V 2 bases and J 4 bases, with 11 bases left between them.

This clone was counted a single time. V is TRBV3-1 (or the pseudogene TRBV3-2) and J is TRBJ2-3; D gene unclear. Germline-derived CDR1 and CDR2 are LGHDT and YNNKEL (reference sequence). The CDR3 spans 15 residues. Between the trimmed V and J ends, which lost 4 bases and 2 bases, there was a span of 13 bases. The CDR3: CASSPYGDPTDTQYF. In DNA form, the CDR3 reads TGTGCCAGCAGCCCGTACGGAGACCCCACAGATACGCAGTATTTT.

This sequence joins TRBV24-1 and TRBJ2-1, with TRBD2 matching over 9 bases. Per the germline V gene, CDR1 is KGHDR and CDR2 is SFDVKD. Germline trimming cut 0 bases from V and 4 bases from J; bases unmatched to any gene: 3. CDR3 length equals 16 residues. Here the CDR3 DNA reads TGTGCCACCAGTGATTTGAAGCGGGGGGATTACAATGAGCAGTTCTTC. Translation gives CATSDLKRGDYNEQFF.

The rearrangement joins TRBV6-2 or TRBV6-3 to TRBJ2-1, with TRBD2 identical over 8 bases. Germline CDR1 is MNHEY and CDR2 is SVGEGT. There are 16 residues in the CDR3. After removal of 5 bases from V and 5 bases from J, the junction contained 11 bases not matched to a gene. The chain's CDR3 is CASSTSLGGGHNEQFF. CDR3 sequence (DNA): TGTGCCAGCAGTACCTCCCTTGGCGGGGGGCACAATGAGCAGTTCTTC.

The rearrangement uses TRBV6-5 and TRBJ2-1; possibly TRBD2 for D (6 bases). Germline V lookup: CDR1 MNHEY, CDR2 SVGAGI. The CDR3 covers 14 residues. V lost 6 bases and J lost 5, with 14 bases in between. The CDR3 region has the DNA TGTGCCAGCAGGCCGGGACTCCACAACAATGAGCAGTTCTTC. It yields the protein CASRPGLHNNEQFF.

The V call is TRBV27, the J call TRBJ1-2; 7 bases are a match to TRBD1. The CDR3 spans 13 residues. The V and J ends lost 7 bases and 3 bases, in that order; junction bases with no gene match: 5. Germline V gene data show CDR1 as MNHEY and CDR2 as SMNVEV (reference sequence). The CDR3 here is CASTDGTDYGYTF. CDR3 nucleotides: TGTGCCAGCACCGACGGGACAGACTATGGCTACACCTTC.

This clone showed up just once. This chain uses TRBV18 with TRBJ2-2; D remains ambiguous. Germline V gene sequence: CDR1 KGHSH, CDR2 LQKENI. This CDR3 region has 15 residues. V was pared by 2 bases and J by 1 base, with 8 bases between. The CDR3 loop is CASSPNSGNTGELFF. As DNA, the CDR3 is TGTGCCAGCTCACCAAACTCGGGGAACACCGGGGAGCTGTTTTTT. Full variable domain (remainder filled in from reference TRBV18 and TRBJ2-2): NAGVMQNPRHLVRRRGQEARLRCSPMKGHSHVYWYRQLPEEGLKFMVYLQKENIIDESGMPKERFSAEFPKEGPSILRIQQVVRGDSAAYFCASSPNSGNTGELFFGEGSRLTVL.

The chain joins TRBV11-3 to TRBJ2-1; the match to TRBD2 covers 11 bases. CDR3 length: 16 residues. V was pared by 5 bases and J by 7 bases, with 10 bases of the junction left unmatched. Germline assignment: CDR1 SGHNT and CDR2 YENEEA. The CDR3 spells CASSPYSGGAVNEQFF. The DNA for the CDR3 is TGTGCCAGCAGCCCCTATAGCGGGGGGGCCGTTAATGAGCAGTTCTTC.

The V call is TRBV5-1, the J call TRBJ1-2; tentative D call: TRBD1 (5 bases). The CDR3 length is 15 residues. The germline CDR1 and CDR2 sequences are SGHRS and YFSETQ. V was trimmed by 4 bases and J by 0 bases, leaving 13 bases between them. CDR3 residues: CASSPTGGANYGYTF. For the CDR3, the DNA is TGCGCCAGCAGCCCCACCGGGGGAGCTAACTATGGCTACACCTTC.

The CDR3 region has the DNA TGTGCCATCTCTACAGAAGGATCTGGAAACACCATATATTTT. Translating gives CAISTEGSGNTIYF. The rearrangement links TRBV10-3 to TRBJ1-3, with D uncertain. Trimming cost V 8 bases and J 1 base, with 12 bases left between them. This CDR3 spans 14 amino acids. Germline V lookup: CDR1 ENHRY, CDR2 SYGVKD.

V and J are TRBV19 and TRBJ1-5; D unresolved. V shed 1 base and J shed 3 bases, with 4 bases lying between them. This CDR3 comprises 13 residues. Germline V CDR1 and CDR2: LNHDA, SQIVND (reference sequence). The CDR3 spells CASSIGNNQPQHF. The CDR3 DNA reads as TGTGCCAGTAGTATAGGTAACAATCAGCCCCAGCATTTT.

The chain couples TRBV14 to TRBJ1-6, with D tentatively TRBD1 (5 bases). The CDR3 loop spans 17 amino acids. Germline V gene sequence: CDR1 SGHDN, CDR2 FVKESK. Trimming took 1 base from V and 2 from J, leaving 12 bases between them. CDR3 in DNA: TGTGCCAGCAGCCAAGCTCCAGGGCGTACCTATAATTCACCCCTCCACTTT. The encoded protein is CASSQAPGRTYNSPLHF. Drawing the rest from reference TRBV14 and TRBJ1-6, the complete variable domain is EAGVTQFPSHSVIEKGQTVTLRCDPISGHDNLYWYRRVMGKEIKFLLHFVKESKQDESGMPNNRFLAERTGGTYSTLKVQPAELEDSGVYFCASSQAPGRTYNSPLHFGNGTRLTVT.

CDR3 nucleotide sequence: TGTGCCAGCAGTCCGACAGGGGAGCTCTATGGCTACACCTTC. It is translated as CASSPTGELYGYTF. The rearrangement uses TRBV27 and TRBJ1-2; 8 bases agree with TRBD1. Trimming removed 5 bases from V and 4 bases from J; junction bases left unmatched: 6. The CDR3 has 14 residues. In germline, CDR1 is MNHEY, CDR2 SMNVEV (reference sequence).

The J gene is TRBJ2-3, the V gene TRBV12-5, with D maybe TRBD2 (5 bases). The CDR3 extends over 17 amino acids. The germline V gene encodes CDR1 LGHNT and CDR2 FRNRAP. The V and J ends lost 0 bases and 2 bases respectively, with 15 bases between them. DNA for the CDR3: TGTGCTAGTGGTTTGGTACTCGCAGCGGCTCACACAGATACGCAGTATTTT. This sequence encodes CASGLVLAAAHTDTQYF.

The chain couples TRBV19 to TRBJ2-2; TRBD1 aligns across 9 bases. In germline, CDR1 is LNHDA, CDR2 SQIVND (reference sequence). The V segment lost 7 bases and the J segment 1 base; nucleotides outside the gene matches: 4. The CDR3 is 15 amino acids. Here the CDR3 reads CASKQGARNTGELFF. DNA for the CDR3: TGTGCCAGTAAACAGGGGGCCAGGAACACCGGGGAGCTGTTTTTT.

The chain employs TRBV6-2 or TRBV6-3 and TRBJ2-3; 8 nucleotides agree with TRBD1. Germline lookup yields CDR1 MNHEY and CDR2 SVGEGT. V was clipped by 6 bases and J by 4 bases; unmatched bases: 9. CDR3 size: 15 residues. CDR3 in DNA: TGTGCCAGCAGCCGCGGACAGGGTAGATCAGATACGCAGTATTTT. It translates to CASSRGQGRSDTQYF.

The chain has TRBV5-1 and TRBJ2-3, with TRBD2 identical over 12 bases. V was clipped by 0 bases and J by 8 bases; unmatched bases: 7. The germline V gene encodes CDR1 SGHRS and CDR2 YFSETQ. The CDR3 totals 16 residues. The CDR3 nucleotides are TGCGCCAGCAGCTTGGCCGCTAGCGGGGGGGCCGGTACGCAGTATTTT. It codes for CASSLAASGGAGTQYF. Looking up the rest from reference TRBV5-1 and TRBJ2-3 gives the full variable domain: KAGVTQTPRYLIKTRGQQVTLSCSPISGHRSVSWYQQTPGQGLQFLFEYFSETQRNKGNFPGRFSGRQFSNSRSEMNVSTLELGDSALYLCASSLAASGGAGTQYFGPGTRLTVL.

The chain links TRBV14 to TRBJ2-7, with D possibly being TRBD2 (6 bases). The V gene's germline CDR1 is SGHDN and CDR2 FVKESK. The CDR3 runs to 13 residues. Trimming left V 4 bases short and J 4 bases short, with 11 bases between. Here the CDR3 DNA reads TGTGCCAGCAGCCCTCAACGGGGGTACGAGCAGTACGTC. Its protein product is CASSPQRGYEQYV.

This clone has just a few counts. Written as DNA, the CDR3 is TGTGCCAGTAGTATGGGGACAGGGGCTAACTATGGCTACACCTTC. Translated: CASSMGTGANYGYTF. The chain uses TRBV19 and TRBJ1-2; 10 bases are a match to TRBD1. The CDR3 is made up of 15 amino acids. The trim removed 3 bases at V and 0 bases at J, leaving 1 base unmatched. Germline values: CDR1 LNHDA, CDR2 SQIVND (reference sequence). The full variable domain, rest sourced from reference TRBV19 and TRBJ1-2, is DGGITQSPKYLFRKEGQNVTLSCEQNLNHDAMYWYRQDPGQGLRLIYYSQIVNDFQKGDIAEGYSVSREKKESFPLTVTSAQKNPTAFYLCASSMGTGANYGYTFGSGTRLTVV.